What follows is one T cell receptor (beta chain) and its context. Its antigen is unidentified. These data come from a study of T cells in narcolepsy. Study observations and caveats: Autoreactive clonotypes reportedly recurred in blood of same and different patients, not controls. Autoreactive clone sequences were missing from some blood memory CD4+ repertoires. Comparing one patient's CSF and blood CD4+ clonotypes highlighted HCRT- and TRIB2-specific autoreactive clonotypes.

The CDR3 totals 15 residues. Germline-derived CDR1 and CDR2 are MNHNY and SVGAGI (reference sequence). V shed 7 bases and J 2 bases; nucleotides not matched to a gene: 4. Measured with immunoSEQ multiplex PCR; TCRdb has only the in-frame clones, and not every one. The data show 25,000 to 35,000 clones, about 89% seen once. Sequencing was performed on CD45RA- memory CD4+ T cells from PBMCs. This sequence joins TRBV6-6 and TRBJ2-3; 12 positions agree with TRBD2. The TCR originated in a human donor with narcolepsy. The CDR3 sequence: CASNPSGGVTDTQYF. The CDR3 nucleotides are TGTGCCAGCAACCCTAGCGGGGGGGTCACAGATACGCAGTATTTT.